The T cell receptor beta chain under discussion was sequenced for a study of T-cell memory formation after mild COVID-19. Study-level background: In these data, TCR clusters were largely donor specific. Study-wide points: Cross-reactive memory seemingly joined, as some responding clones were found in pre-infection memory.

Constant-segment primers and 5'RACE yielded cDNA libraries for TCR alpha and TCR beta, each carrying sample barcodes and UMIs. TCRdb reprocessed the 5' RACE reads with MiXCR, giving one entry per CDR3 protein. The sample consists of 180,000 or so distinct CDR3 sequences, around 10% of them appearing once. This clonotype occurred a few times. What it recognizes is unknown. CDR3 length: 10 amino acids. Between the trimmed V and J ends, which lost 11 bases and 6 bases, there was a span of 10 bases. The germline V gene has CDR1 MNHEY and CDR2 SVGEGT. The specimen sequenced was PBMCs or a T cell subset sorted from them (not recorded which). This sequence joins TRBV6-2 or TRBV6-3 and TRBJ1-2; D not certain. The receptor was isolated from a man between 18 and 29 years old who had mild COVID-19 (a few samples of this study predate the infection). Cell type and time point are not known. The CDR3 loop reads CASRENGYTF. CDR3 in DNA: TGTGCCTCCCGCGAAAATGGCTACACCTTC.